One and the same sample provided the 17 T cell receptor beta chains below, sequenced in a study of blood T cell repertoires in COVID-19. Assay used: immunoSEQ multiplex PCR; TCRdb lists only in-frame clones, some missing. Here the sample spans around 200,000 clones, about 88% being singletons. Sequenced input: PBMCs or T cells enriched from blood (not recorded which). These receptors were collected from a woman in her 30s who had recovered from COVID-19.

The CDR3 DNA follows: TGTGCCAGCAGCTTATCCCCAGAAGCTAACTATGGCTACACCTTC. It codes for CASSLSPEANYGYTF. V is TRBV7-8 and J is TRBJ1-2; no clear D. Trimming pared 2 bases from V and 0 bases from J, leaving 10 bases between. The CDR3 sequence is 15 residues long. Germline V gene sequence: CDR1 SGHVS, CDR2 FQNEAQ. Filled out from reference TRBV7-8 and TRBJ1-2, the complete variable domain reads GAGVSQSPRYKVAKRGQDVALRCDPISGHVSLFWYQQALGQGPEFLTYFQNEAQLDKSGLPSDRFFAERPEGSVSTLKIQRTQQEDSAVYLCASSLSPEANYGYTFGSGTRLTVV.

The chain combines TRBV7-9 with TRBJ1-2; 7 bases fit TRBD1. This CDR3 comprises 16 residues. The germline V gene encodes CDR1 SEHNR and CDR2 FQNEAQ (reference sequence). V lost 4 bases and J lost 4; bases outside the gene matches: 12. The CDR3 DNA reads as TGTGCCAGCAGCTCTGGGACAGCCATTAAGTCCTATGGCTACACCTTC. Its translation: CASSSGTAIKSYGYTF.

The V and J genes are TRBV9 and TRBJ1-3; no clear D gene. This CDR3 contains 13 residues. Trimming removed 6 bases at V and 6 bases at J, with 13 bases between. Germline V lookup: CDR1 SGDLS, CDR2 YYNGEE. Here the CDR3 DNA reads TGTGCCAGCACCCCCCCCGGGAAAAACACCATATATTTT. It translates to CASTPPGKNTIYF.

With regard to this clone: Sequence at one end of the junction differs from germline and may be a read error. The rearrangement uses TRBV7-7 and TRBJ2-5, with D tentatively TRBD1 (6 bases). The CDR3 is 14 amino acids. CDR1 is SSHAT and CDR2 is FNYEAQ in the germline V gene (reference sequence). The CDR3 spells CASSPTGFQETQYF. CDR3 DNA: TGTGCTAGCAGCCCGACAGGTTTCCAAGAGACCCAGTACTTC.

The CDR3 reads CASIPISMNTEAFF. The CDR3 bases are TGTGCCAGCATTCCCATCAGTATGAACACTGAAGCTTTCTTT. V and J are TRBV7-9 and TRBJ1-1; D unclear. Per the germline V gene, CDR1 is SEHNR and CDR2 is FQNEAQ (reference sequence). The CDR3 has 14 residues. V gave up 7 bases and J gave up 0 bases, with 12 bases separating them.

The rearrangement links TRBV4-3 to TRBJ1-2; tentatively, D is TRBD1 (6 bases). Germline loops: CDR1 LGHNA, CDR2 YSLEER. The V and J ends lost 3 bases and 7 bases respectively, with 15 bases between them. The CDR3 length is 14 residues. The CDR3 nucleotides read TGCGCCAGCAGCCATCTTCAGGGGAATAGTGGCTACACCTTC. This gives the protein CASSHLQGNSGYTF.

The V call is TRBV4-3, the J call TRBJ2-3; TRBD2 agrees at 12 bases. Germline V CDR1 and CDR2: LGHNA, YSLEER. This CDR3 has 16 amino acids. J gave up 4 bases and V 4 bases, and 6 bases lay outside the gene matches. The CDR3, as DNA: TGCGCCAGCAGCCGCTCTAGCGGGGGGGCTCCAGATACGCAGTATTTT. Residues: CASSRSSGGAPDTQYF.

V and J are TRBV6-1 and TRBJ1-1; D perhaps matches TRBD1 (5 bases). Germline V lookup: CDR1 MNHNS, CDR2 SASEGT. Trimming removed 0 bases from V and 2 bases from J, with 13 bases in between. The CDR3 consists of 16 residues. The CDR3 region has the DNA TGTGCCAGCAGTGAAGCCCCATGGAGGGGTAACACTGAAGCTTTCTTT. Its protein product is CASSEAPWRGNTEAFF.

The rearrangement uses TRBV19 and TRBJ1-2; D remains unclear. CDR1 LNHDA and CDR2 SQIVND come from the germline V gene (reference sequence). Trimming took 1 base from V and 4 from J, leaving 7 bases between them. This CDR3 comprises 13 residues. Written as DNA, the CDR3 is TGTGCCAGTAGTATAGCACAAATCTATGGCTACACCTTC. Translating it yields CASSIAQIYGYTF.

The V and J genes are TRBV7-2 and TRBJ1-4; 9 bases fit TRBD1. Trimming took 4 bases from V and 7 from J; bases not matched to a gene: 4. This CDR3 has 14 amino acids. In germline, CDR1 is SGHTA, CDR2 FQGNSA. CDR3 region: CASSSGTGIEKLFF. DNA for the CDR3: TGTGCCAGCAGCTCCGGGACAGGGATTGAAAAACTGTTTTTT.

The chain carries TRBV7-2 and TRBJ2-4; tentatively, D is TRBD2 (6 bases). There are 15 residues in the CDR3. Per the germline V gene, CDR1 is SGHTA and CDR2 is FQGNSA. Between the trimmed V and J ends, which lost 0 bases and 10 bases, there was a span of 16 bases. CDR3 protein: CASSLARTLRGIQYF. For the CDR3, the DNA is TGTGCCAGCAGCTTAGCGAGGACGTTGCGGGGAATTCAGTACTTC.

The J gene is TRBJ1-4, the V gene TRBV12-5; D is ambiguous. Germline CDR1 LGHNT, CDR2 FRNRAP. V lost 0 bases and J 8 bases, leaving 16 bases between the germline ends. The CDR3 spans 16 residues. The CDR3 coding sequence is TGTGCTAGTGGTTTGGTACTGTCCCGGTCAGGAGAAAAACTGTTTTTT. This gives the protein CASGLVLSRSGEKLFF.

This rearrangement joins TRBV18 to TRBJ2-6; 7 positions agree with TRBD1. In germline, CDR1 is KGHSH, CDR2 LQKENI. V dropped 2 bases and J dropped 0; count of bases not matched to a gene: 7. CDR3 size: 18 residues. The DNA for the CDR3 is TGTGCCAGCTCACCAAGGAGCAGGGGGTACTCTGGGGCCAACGTCCTGACTTTC. Translated: CASSPRSRGYSGANVLTF.

The rearrangement joins TRBV4-3 to TRBJ2-1; 8 bases are shared with TRBD2. The CDR3 spans 17 residues. V was pared by 2 bases and J by 6 bases, with 12 bases of the junction left unmatched. Germline CDR1 is LGHNA and CDR2 is YSLEER. CDR3 sequence: CASSQSPSGGEGNEQFF. The DNA of the CDR3 is TGCGCCAGCAGCCAATCACCCTCGGGGGGGGAGGGCAATGAGCAGTTCTTC.

The chain employs TRBV24-1 and TRBJ2-5, with TRBD1 identical over 7 bases. The CDR3 is 15 amino acids. Per the germline V gene, CDR1 is KGHDR and CDR2 is SFDVKD. The junction had 6 bases not matched to a gene; V was cut back by 4 bases and J by 2 bases. CDR3 region: CATSDSDRDQETQYF. The CDR3 nucleotides read TGTGCCACCAGTGACTCCGACAGGGATCAAGAGACCCAGTACTTC.

V gene TRBV11-2 combines with J gene TRBJ1-1, with unresolved D. Germline V gene data show CDR1 as SGHAT and CDR2 as FQNNGV. The CDR3 loop spans 13 amino acids. Trimming cost V 1 base and J 1 base, with 4 bases left between them. CDR3 residues: CASSLGRNTEAFF. In DNA form, the CDR3 reads TGTGCCAGCAGCTTAGGGAGGAACACTGAAGCTTTCTTT.

About this clone itself: An end of the junction differs from the germline gene, which may be a read error. The CDR3 loop reads CASREGQPNSPLHF. For the CDR3, the DNA is TGTGCCAGCAGGGAAGGACAGCCTAATTCACCCCTCCACTTT. The rearrangement joins TRBV2 to TRBJ1-6, with a tentative D call TRBD1 (6 bases). The CDR3 runs 14 residues. Germline-derived CDR1 and CDR2 are SNHLY and FYNNEI.